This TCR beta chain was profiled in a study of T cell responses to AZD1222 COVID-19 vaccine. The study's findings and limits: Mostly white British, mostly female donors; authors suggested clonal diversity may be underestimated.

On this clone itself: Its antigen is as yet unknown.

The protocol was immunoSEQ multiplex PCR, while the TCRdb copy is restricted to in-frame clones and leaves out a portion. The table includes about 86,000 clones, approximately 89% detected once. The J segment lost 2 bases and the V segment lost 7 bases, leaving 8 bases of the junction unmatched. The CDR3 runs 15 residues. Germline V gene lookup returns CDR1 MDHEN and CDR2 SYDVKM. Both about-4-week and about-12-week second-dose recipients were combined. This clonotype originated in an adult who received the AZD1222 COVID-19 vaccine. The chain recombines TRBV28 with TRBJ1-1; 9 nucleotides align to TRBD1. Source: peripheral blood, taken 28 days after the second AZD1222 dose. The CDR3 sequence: CASNQPGQGNTEAFF. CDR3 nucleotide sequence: TGTGCCAGCAACCAACCGGGACAGGGAAACACTGAAGCTTTCTTT. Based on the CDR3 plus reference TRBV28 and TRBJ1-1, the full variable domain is DVKVTQSSRYLVKRTGEKVFLECVQDMDHENMFWYRQDPGLGLRLIYFSYDVKMKEKGDIPEGYSVSREKKERFSLILESASTNQTSMYLCASNQPGQGNTEAFFGQGTRLTVV.